These 28 T cell receptor beta chains were all obtained from the same sample, sequenced in a study of cytomegalovirus exposure and HLA in healthy donors. PCR was performed using 60 Vbeta and 13 Jbeta primers. Libraries were prepared by immunoSEQ multiplex PCR; TCRdb keeps only in-frame clonotypes and omits some of them. This sample's table reports around 58,000 clones. Sequencing input: PBMCs. The receptors originated from a man aged 45-65 years in good health and CMV-seropositive.

The chain joins TRBV18 to TRBJ2-2, with TRBD2 matching 8 bases. This CDR3 is built from 17 residues. V lost 0 bases and J lost 5; bases outside the gene matches: 8. The germline V gene encodes CDR1 KGHSH and CDR2 LQKENI. This CDR3 is CASSPPGGGLQTGELFF. The CDR3 DNA reads as TGTGCCAGCTCACCACCCGGCGGGGGGCTACAAACCGGGGAGCTGTTTTTT.

V is TRBV19 and J is TRBJ2-3; TRBD2 might be the D (5 bases). With 11 bases removed from V and 0 bases from J, the gap between germline ends came to 15 bases. The CDR3 runs 14 residues. Per the germline V gene, CDR1 is LNHDA and CDR2 is SQIVND (reference sequence). The CDR3 DNA is TGTGCCCAAAAACCGGGGAGAAGCACAGATACGCAGTATTTT. Translation: CAQKPGRSTDTQYF.

This rearrangement joins TRBV7-2 to TRBJ2-1; TRBD1 matches 7 bases. J gave up 9 bases and V 2 bases, and 7 bases lay outside the gene matches. The CDR3 consists of 14 residues. Germline V gene sequence: CDR1 SGHTA, CDR2 FQGNSA. This chain's CDR3 is CASSLSGTVGEQFF. The CDR3 DNA is TGTGCCAGCAGCTTAAGTGGGACAGTGGGTGAGCAGTTCTTC.

The J gene is TRBJ2-7, the V gene TRBV5-1, with D possibly TRBD1 on 6 matching bases. Germline CDR1 reads SGHRS; CDR2 reads YFSETQ. Between the trimmed V and J ends, which lost 0 bases and 2 bases, there was a span of 15 bases. The CDR3 loop spans 16 amino acids. The CDR3 sequence is CASSLVSGQWAYEQYF. Written as DNA, the CDR3 is TGCGCCAGCAGCTTGGTGTCCGGACAGTGGGCCTACGAGCAGTACTTC.

Comments on this clone: The junction does not match germline at one end; this may be a read error. This rearrangement joins TRBV7-7 to TRBJ1-1; D remains unclear. This CDR3 contains 13 residues. Germline loops: CDR1 SSHAT, CDR2 FNYEAQ (reference sequence). Here the CDR3 reads CASSPDKNTEAFF. DNA of the CDR3: TGTGCTAGCAGTCCAGACAAGAACACTGAAGCTTTCTTT.

J is TRBJ1-2 and V is TRBV5-3; 8 bases map to TRBD1. TRBV5-3 is an ORF; its function is uncertain. Trimming took 5 bases from V and 4 from J; bases not matched to a gene: 16. The CDR3 sequence is 17 residues long. CDR3 sequence (DNA): TGTGCCAGAAGAAGGAGAGAGACAGGGGCGAGCGGCTATGGCTACACCTTC. Residues: CARRRRETGASGYGYTF.

This chain connects TRBV6-5 to TRBJ2-7; a possible D gene is TRBD1 (7 bases). Trimming cost V 8 bases and J 2 bases, with 13 bases left between them. Germline CDR1 reads MNHEY; CDR2 reads SVGAGI. The CDR3 contains 13 residues. As DNA, the CDR3 is TGTGCCAGCGGGGGGACAGCCCCCTACGAGCAGTACTTC. As protein: CASGGTAPYEQYF.

The CDR3 nucleotides are TGTGCCAGCGGCGGCGGACAGGTTGGCAATCAGCCCCAGCATTTT. It yields the protein CASGGGQVGNQPQHF. This chain links TRBV28 with TRBJ1-5; 7 bases are a match to TRBD1. CDR1 and CDR2 (germline): MDHEN, SYDVKM. The CDR3 sequence is 15 residues long. V lost 8 bases and J lost 2; bases outside the gene matches: 9.

This rearrangement joins TRBV30 to TRBJ2-7; a weak D match, TRBD2 (6 bases). Looked up from germline, CDR1 is GTSNPN and CDR2 is SVGIG (reference sequence). Trimming removed 5 bases at V and 2 bases at J, with 7 bases between. The CDR3 consists of 11 residues. The CDR3 here is CAWGGTYEQYF. The CDR3 nucleotides are TGTGCCTGGGGGGGGACCTACGAGCAGTACTTC. The variable domain in full, with the rest retrieved from reference TRBV30 and TRBJ2-7, is SQTIHQWPATLVQPVGSPLSLECTVEGTSNPNLYWYRQAAGRGLQLLFYSVGIGQISSEVPQNLSASRPQDRQFILSSKKLLLSDSGFYLCAWGGTYEQYFGPGTRLTVT.

The chain couples TRBV7-3 to TRBJ2-3; D is possibly TRBD2 (6 bases). Trimming took off 2 bases at V and 4 bases at J, with 7 bases between the two ends. Germline values: CDR1 SGHTA, CDR2 FQGTGA. The CDR3 length is 13 residues. This CDR3 reads CASSLGGSDTQYF. CDR3 in DNA: TGTGCCAGCAGCTTAGGGGGGTCAGATACGCAGTATTTT.

This rearrangement joins TRBV5-1 to TRBJ1-1; D perhaps matches TRBD1 (5 bases). Trimming cost V 4 bases and J 4 bases, with 17 bases left between them. Per germline, CDR1 SGHRS and CDR2 YFSETQ. The CDR3 extends over 15 amino acids. The CDR3 coding sequence is TGCGCCAGCAGCGGGGCGGAGGGGATAAGCACTGAAGCTTTCTTT. Translation: CASSGAEGISTEAFF.

V gene TRBV5-4 combines with J gene TRBJ2-5; 7 nucleotides line up with TRBD1. The trim removed 4 bases at V and 3 bases at J, leaving 9 bases unmatched. Germline assignment: CDR1 SGHNT and CDR2 YYREEE (reference sequence). This CDR3 spans 15 amino acids. CDR3 bases: TGTGCCAGCAGCCGTGCCCAGGGGACAGAAGAGACCCAGTACTTC. This gives the protein CASSRAQGTEETQYF.

CDR3 sequence (DNA): TGTGCCAGCAGCTCCTACGACATTCGTAATCAGCCCCAGCATTTT. It translates to CASSSYDIRNQPQHF. The chain links TRBV6-6 to TRBJ1-5; no clear D gene. This CDR3 has 15 residues. Germline V lookup: CDR1 MNHNY, CDR2 SVGAGI (reference sequence). The germline V and J ends were trimmed by 6 bases and 4 bases, with 16 bases remaining between them.

This chain uses TRBV29-1 with TRBJ2-1; 10 bases map to TRBD2. V was pared by 6 bases and J by 6 bases, with 11 bases of the junction left unmatched. CDR1 and CDR2 (germline): SQVTM, ANQGSEA. The CDR3 runs 15 residues. The CDR3 sequence is CSVGQGLAVSNEQFF. The CDR3 bases are TGCAGCGTGGGACAAGGACTAGCGGTGTCCAATGAGCAGTTCTTC.

V gene TRBV9 combines with J gene TRBJ1-1; 9 bases align to TRBD1. Germline V lookup: CDR1 SGDLS, CDR2 YYNGEE. The V and J ends lost 4 bases and 3 bases, in that order; junction bases with no gene match: 7. This CDR3 spans 15 amino acids. This CDR3 reads CASSPIQGADTEAFF. The CDR3, as DNA: TGTGCCAGCAGCCCAATACAGGGGGCGGACACTGAAGCTTTCTTT.

The chain joins TRBV7-9 to TRBJ2-7; the match to TRBD1 covers 9 bases. Germline CDR1 SEHNR, CDR2 FQNEAQ (reference sequence). V shed 5 bases and J 1 base; nucleotides not matched to a gene: 6. The CDR3 covers 15 residues. In DNA form, the CDR3 reads TGTGCCAGCAGCAACCCGGGACAGGGATCCTACGAGCAGTACTTC. This translates into CASSNPGQGSYEQYF. Full variable domain (outside the CDR3, taken from reference TRBV7-9 and TRBJ2-7): DTGVSQNPRHKITKRGQNVTFRCDPISEHNRLYWYRQTLGQGPEFLTYFQNEAQLEKSRLLSDRFSAERPKGSFSTLEIQRTEQGDSAMYLCASSNPGQGSYEQYFGPGTRLTVT.

J is TRBJ2-7 and V is TRBV5-1; 7 bases match TRBD1. The V gene end was trimmed by 4 bases and the J gene end by 0 bases; junction bases not matched to a gene: 7. CDR1 and CDR2 from the germline V gene are SGHRS and YFSETQ. The CDR3 runs 15 residues. CDR3 coding DNA: TGCGCCAGCAGCCCAGGACAGGTGGACTCCTACGAGCAGTACTTC. It translates to CASSPGQVDSYEQYF.

The V call is TRBV7-9, the J call TRBJ2-1; weak D call: TRBD2 (5 bases). Trimming pared 5 bases from V and 4 bases from J, leaving 15 bases between. Germline V gene sequence: CDR1 SEHNR, CDR2 FQNEAQ (reference sequence). This CDR3 spans 15 amino acids. The CDR3 is CASSASRDLYNEQFF. For the CDR3, the DNA is TGTGCCAGCAGCGCGTCTCGGGATCTTTACAATGAGCAGTTCTTC.

The CDR3, as DNA: TGTGCCAGTAGTATAAACGGAGGGACCACTGAAGCTTTCTTT. This encodes CASSINGGTTEAFF. V and J are TRBV19 and TRBJ1-1; D might be TRBD1 (5 bases). The CDR3 totals 14 residues. Trimming pared 2 bases from V and 4 bases from J, leaving 11 bases between. Germline V gene data show CDR1 as LNHDA and CDR2 as SQIVND (reference sequence).

The CDR3 nucleotides are TGCGCCAGCAGCCCTCGGTCTAGCACAGATACGCAGTATTTT. Protein: CASSPRSSTDTQYF. The V call is TRBV4-3, the J call TRBJ2-3; D is ambiguous. Germline V gene data show CDR1 as LGHNA and CDR2 as YSLEER. Between the trimmed V and J ends, which lost 4 bases and 0 bases, there was a span of 8 bases. CDR3 length equals 14 residues.

A word on this clone: It is unclear where the CDR3 begins or ends on the DNA, so no DNA is shown, and the CDR3 is as TCRdb lists it. The CDR3 protein is CASSQDVGAGAIF. The V call is TRBV4-2, the J call TRBJ2-1; the DNA was not used to check the table's D call, TRBD1. Germline CDR1 LGHNA, CDR2 YNFKEQ. The CDR3 comprises 13 residues, both ends counted.

The chain uses TRBV25-1 and TRBJ2-5, with 7 bases fitting TRBD2. J was trimmed by 5 bases and V by 4 bases; bases with no gene match: 13. The CDR3 length is 16 residues. In germline, CDR1 is MGHDK, CDR2 SYGVNS. CDR3 region: CASSANPPAGRETQYF. CDR3 bases: TGTGCCAGCAGTGCCAACCCCCCAGCGGGAAGGGAGACCCAGTACTTC. Full variable domain (rest looked up from reference TRBV25-1 and TRBJ2-5): EADIYQTPRYLVIGTGKKITLECSQTMGHDKMYWYQQDPGMELHLIHYSYGVNSTEKGDLSSESTVSRIRTEHFPLTLESARPSHTSQYLCASSANPPAGRETQYFGPGTRLLVL.

The genes are TRBV5-1 and TRBJ2-1; 9 positions match TRBD2. Losses at the gene ends were 4 bases for V and 12 bases for J; bases not matched to a gene: 14. Germline V CDR1 and CDR2: SGHRS, YFSETQ. CDR3 size: 15 residues. The CDR3 sequence: CASSGSSGEVFRQFF. CDR3 nucleotide sequence: TGCGCCAGCAGCGGTTCTAGCGGGGAAGTCTTTCGGCAGTTCTTC.

The chain joins TRBV30 to TRBJ2-1; no reliable D call. This CDR3 contains 14 residues. V lost 4 bases and J lost 4, with 14 bases in between. Germline V CDR1 and CDR2: GTSNPN, SVGIG (reference sequence). CDR3 amino acids: CAWNPDDTYNEQFF. The DNA of the CDR3 is TGTGCCTGGAATCCCGATGATACTTACAATGAGCAGTTCTTC.

The chain has TRBV14 and TRBJ1-3; TRBD1 is a possible D gene (5 bases). The germline CDR1 and CDR2 sequences are SGHDN and FVKESK. V was pared by 1 base and J by 4 bases, with 14 bases between. This CDR3 comprises 16 residues. The CDR3 DNA reads as TGTGCCAGCAGCCAAGGCGGACATCTACGGGGAAACACCATATATTTT. This gives the protein CASSQGGHLRGNTIYF.

V is TRBV9 and J is TRBJ1-4, with D perhaps matching TRBD1 (6 bases). Trimming cost V 3 bases and J 2 bases, with 14 bases left between them. The germline V gene encodes CDR1 SGDLS and CDR2 YYNGEE. The CDR3 runs to 16 residues. The CDR3 region has the DNA TGTGCCAGCAGCGCCAGGTCCAGGGGTACTAATGAAAAACTGTTTTTT. Translated: CASSARSRGTNEKLFF.

This rearrangement joins TRBV18 to TRBJ2-3; D unclear. The V gene's germline CDR1 is KGHSH and CDR2 LQKENI. The CDR3 spans 13 residues. The ends were cut back, 4 bases at V and 14 bases at J, with 19 bases in the middle. The CDR3 nucleotides read TGTGCCAGCTCACGTGGCGGCGAGAAGGCAGTGTATTTT. Amino acid sequence: CASSRGGEKAVYF.

V usage is TRBV28 and J usage is TRBJ2-7; D unresolved. This CDR3 contains 13 residues. The germline CDR1 and CDR2 sequences are MDHEN and SYDVKM. The V end was cut by 2 bases, the J end by 2 bases, with 7 bases between. DNA for the CDR3: TGTGCCAGCAGTTTAAACACCCCCTACGAGCAGTACTTC. Its protein product is CASSLNTPYEQYF.